This is a list of T cell receptor beta chains from one sample in a study of T-cell reconstitution after alpha-beta-depleted transplantation in children. TCRdb called the PCR reads again in MiXCR, with one record for every CDR3 protein. The table shows about 130,000 distinct CDR3 sequences, with about 9.5% occurring only once. Sequenced material: PBMCs, mostly from graft donor cells, taken 180 days after TCRalphabeta/CD19-depleted stem cell transplant. These TCRs come from a girl under three years old who had a stem cell transplant for combined immunodeficiency, so the T cells may come from the graft donor. CDR3s include the opening cysteine and the closing phenylalanine or tryptophan. Each record gives: CDR3 length, V gene, D gene, J gene, clone size, CDR3 DNA, CDR3 protein. D genes are given only for firm matches. Rows give clone size only sometimes, using once, few, many, or a class for an expanded clone.

length: 18
V: TRBV11-1
D: TRBD2
J: TRBJ2-3
size: -
DNA: TGTGCCAGCAGAAGAGGACTAGCGGGGGGGCAACGCACAGATACGCAGTATTTT
CDR3: CASRRGLAGGQRTDTQYF

length: 14
V: TRBV7-8
D: -
J: TRBJ2-5
size: -
DNA: TGTGCCAGCAGCTTAAGTGGGCGGGAAGAGACCCAGTACTTC
CDR3: CASSLSGREETQYF

length: 16
V: TRBV6-1
D: -
J: TRBJ2-1
size: few
DNA: TGTGCCAGCAGCCGAGGGACAATGAGCTCCTACAATGAGCAGTTCTTC
CDR3: CASSRGTMSSYNEQFF

length: 14
V: TRBV20-1
D: TRBD1
J: TRBJ1-4
size: many
DNA: TGCAGTGCTTGGGGACAGCCGCTGAATGAAAAACTGTTTTTT
CDR3: CSAWGQPLNEKLFF

length: 16
V: TRBV25-1
D: -
J: TRBJ1-2
size: -
DNA: TGTGCCAGCAGTGAATATAGGGAAGGCCAGGGTTATGGCTACACCTTC
CDR3: CASSEYREGQGYGYTF

length: 15
V: TRBV6-4
D: -
J: TRBJ2-3
size: many
DNA: TGTGCCAGCAGTGACCCAATCCGATACACAGATACGCAGTATTTT
CDR3: CASSDPIRYTDTQYF

length: 15
V: TRBV5-1
D: TRBD1
J: TRBJ2-1
size: -
DNA: TGCGCCAGCAGCTTGGTCCCGGGACAGGGGCTTGAGCAGTTCTTC
CDR3: CASSLVPGQGLEQFF

length: 16
V: TRBV20-1
D: -
J: TRBJ2-6
size: few
DNA: TGCAGTGCACAAAGACGGGGGGCGCTTGGGGCCAACGTCCTGACTTTC
CDR3: CSAQRRGALGANVLTF

length: 13
V: TRBV20-1
D: -
J: TRBJ2-1
size: few
DNA: TGCAGTGCTAGAGATGGGGCCAGGGAGAAGCAGTTCTTC
CDR3: CSARDGAREKQFF

length: 12
V: TRBV20-1
D: -
J: TRBJ2-2
size: -
DNA: TGCAGTGCGGAGATAAGCACCGGGGAGCTGTTTTTT
CDR3: CSAEISTGELFF

length: 15
V: TRBV20-1
D: TRBD2
J: TRBJ2-7
size: -
DNA: TGCAGTGCTAGCCCAGTGCTTAGCGGGACCTACGAGCAGTACTTC
CDR3: CSASPVLSGTYEQYF

length: 16
V: TRBV9
D: TRBD1
J: TRBJ2-4
size: few
DNA: TGTGCCAGCAGCGTAGGACAGGGGCTAGCCAAAAACATTCAGTACTTC
CDR3: CASSVGQGLAKNIQYF

length: 17
V: TRBV15
D: -
J: TRBJ2-6
size: -
DNA: TGTGCCACCAGCAGCCACGGTGCCTACTCTGGGGCCAACGTCCTGACTTTC
CDR3: CATSSHGAYSGANVLTF

length: 18
V: TRBV20-1
D: TRBD2
J: TRBJ2-7
size: -
DNA: TGCAGTGCTACCCGCTCGACTAGCGGGAGGCCCCTCACTTACGAGCAGTACTTC
CDR3: CSATRSTSGRPLTYEQYF

length: 14
V: TRBV5-1
D: -
J: TRBJ2-3
size: -
DNA: TGCGCCAGCAGACAGTGGGGGGGCCAAGATACGCAGTATTTT
CDR3: CASRQWGGQDTQYF

length: 10
V: TRBV29-1
D: TRBD2
J: TRBJ2-1
size: few
DNA: TGCAGCGTTGGGGAGGGCGGGCAGTTCTTC
CDR3: CSVGEGGQFF

length: 18
V: TRBV29-1
D: TRBD2
J: TRBJ2-1
size: -
DNA: TGCAGCGTTGCCCCCCTAGCGGGAGTAAAAAGCTCCTACAATGAGCAGTTCTTC
CDR3: CSVAPLAGVKSSYNEQFF

length: 11
V: TRBV20-1
D: -
J: TRBJ2-7
size: -
DNA: TGCAGTGCCTACCACTCCTACGAGCAGTACTTC
CDR3: CSAYHSYEQYF

length: 13
V: TRBV5-1
D: TRBD1
J: TRBJ2-1
size: many
DNA: TGCGCCAGCCGGGACAGGCTAAACAATGAGCAGTTCTTC
CDR3: CASRDRLNNEQFF

length: 12
V: TRBV30
D: -
J: TRBJ2-1
size: few
DNA: TGTGCCTGGAGCTTCGGGGGTCATAGGCAGTTCTTC
CDR3: CAWSFGGHRQFF